Each of the 30 T cell receptor beta chains below was sequenced from the same sample in a study of blood T cell repertoires in COVID-19. Measured with immunoSEQ multiplex PCR; TCRdb has only the in-frame clones, and not every one. The data show approximately 240,000 clones, around 85% seen once. Specimen: peripheral blood. The receptors come from a woman aged 30 to 39 who had recovered from COVID-19.

The rearrangement uses TRBV27 and TRBJ2-7; no firm D call. Per germline, CDR1 MNHEY and CDR2 SMNVEV (reference sequence). V lost 5 bases, J lost 0 bases, and 8 bases lay in between. The CDR3 spans 13 residues. The CDR3: CASSLGNSYEQYF. CDR3 DNA sequence: TGTGCCAGCAGTCTCGGTAACTCCTACGAGCAGTACTTC.

The genes are TRBV19 and TRBJ2-3; the D is unclear. V gave up 2 bases and J gave up 7 bases, with 10 bases separating them. CDR3 length: 13 amino acids. Germline CDR1 reads LNHDA; CDR2 reads SQIVND (reference sequence). CDR3 in DNA: TGTGCCAGTAGTATACGCACTTTTAATACGCAGTATTTT. Translating it yields CASSIRTFNTQYF. Full variable domain (remainder filled in from reference TRBV19 and TRBJ2-3): DGGITQSPKYLFRKEGQNVTLSCEQNLNHDAMYWYRQDPGQGLRLIYYSQIVNDFQKGDIAEGYSVSREKKESFPLTVTSAQKNPTAFYLCASSIRTFNTQYFGPGTRLTVL.

The V and J genes are TRBV5-1 and TRBJ1-1, with TRBD1 as a possible D gene (6 bases). Germline CDR1 is SGHRS and CDR2 is YFSETQ. There are 13 residues in the CDR3. The ends were cut back, 2 bases at V and 11 bases at J, with 16 bases in the middle. The CDR3 DNA reads as TGCGCCAGCAGCTTAGACCTGGCAGGGGAGGCTTTCTTT. This translates into CASSLDLAGEAFF.

The chain links TRBV18 to TRBJ1-4, with 7 bases matching TRBD1. The V and J ends lost 3 bases and 4 bases, in that order; junction bases with no gene match: 2. The germline CDR1 and CDR2 sequences are KGHSH and LQKENI. This CDR3 contains 14 residues. The CDR3 coding sequence is TGTGCCAGCTCACCGACAGGGATTAATGAAAAACTGTTTTTT. It is translated as CASSPTGINEKLFF.

The chain uses TRBV2 and TRBJ1-6; D uncertain. V lost 5 bases and J 5 bases, leaving 4 bases between the germline ends. This CDR3 region has 12 residues. Germline V lookup: CDR1 SNHLY, CDR2 FYNNEI. The CDR3 DNA reads TGTGCCAGCAGTCCCAATAATTCACCCCTCCACTTT. Protein: CASSPNNSPLHF.

The chain uses TRBV7-2 and TRBJ2-7; D perhaps matches TRBD2 (5 bases). V was clipped by 4 bases and J by 3 bases, with 10 bases between them. Germline loops: CDR1 SGHTA, CDR2 FQGNSA. The CDR3 is made up of 13 amino acids. Here the CDR3 DNA reads TGTGCCAGCAGCTCCCGGGGATACTACGAGCAGTACTTC. The encoded protein is CASSSRGYYEQYF. The full variable domain, in which reference TRBV7-2 and TRBJ2-7 provide the parts outside the CDR3, is GAGVSQSPSNKVTEKGKDVELRCDPISGHTALYWYRQSLGQGLEFLIYFQGNSAPDKSGLPSDRFSAERTGGSVSTLTIQRTQQEDSAVYLCASSSRGYYEQYFGPGTRLTVT.

The rearrangement uses TRBV20-1 and TRBJ2-1; 11 bases align to TRBD2. The V segment lost 3 bases and the J segment 10 bases; nucleotides outside the gene matches: 5. CDR1 and CDR2 (germline): DFQATT, SNEGSKA (reference sequence). The length of the CDR3 is 13 residues. CDR3 amino acids: CSASPSGGSEQFF. The CDR3 coding sequence is TGCAGTGCTAGTCCTAGCGGGGGGTCGGAGCAGTTCTTC.

The rearrangement links TRBV5-1 to TRBJ1-1; D gene uncertain. Per the germline V gene, CDR1 is SGHRS and CDR2 is YFSETQ. With 6 bases removed from V and 0 bases from J, the gap between germline ends came to 15 bases. This CDR3 comprises 15 residues. CDR3 loop: CASTPGVRVNTEAFF. CDR3 DNA sequence: TGCGCCAGCACCCCCGGGGTGAGAGTGAACACTGAAGCTTTCTTT.

The gene calls are TRBV4-1 and TRBJ1-4, with 9 bases identical to TRBD1. This CDR3 has 14 residues. Germline CDR1 reads MGHRA; CDR2 reads YSYEKL. J was trimmed by 7 bases and V by 3 bases; bases with no gene match: 3. The CDR3: CASSQGQGSEKLFF. CDR3 DNA sequence: TGCGCCAGCAGCCAGGGACAGGGCAGTGAAAAACTGTTTTTT.

The J gene is TRBJ2-7, the V gene TRBV18; no clear D gene. The germline V and J ends were trimmed by 3 bases and 3 bases, with 6 bases remaining between them. The CDR3 is 12 residues long. Germline V gene data show CDR1 as KGHSH and CDR2 as LQKENI. As DNA, the CDR3 is TGTGCCAGCTCACCCCAAAACTACGAGCAGTACTTC. Residues: CASSPQNYEQYF.

A single count supports this clone. This sequence joins TRBV7-7 and TRBJ2-3, with TRBD2 matching over 9 bases. Germline V gene lookup returns CDR1 SSHAT and CDR2 FNYEAQ (reference sequence). This CDR3 contains 16 residues. Unmatched junction bases numbered 12, after V lost 5 bases and J lost 6 bases. The CDR3 nucleotides are TGTGCCAGCAGCCCCGGTCGCGGGGGGGCCGGTGATACGCAGTATTTT. Translating gives CASSPGRGGAGDTQYF.

The genes are TRBV6-5 and TRBJ2-7; the D is unclear. Germline V gives CDR1 MNHEY, CDR2 SVGAGI. CDR3 length: 13 amino acids. Trimming removed 0 bases from V and 4 bases from J, with 7 bases in between. CDR3 bases: TGTGCCAGCAGTTACTCGTTGTTATACGAGCAGTACTTC. Protein product: CASSYSLLYEQYF.

This clone was recorded once. J is TRBJ2-7 and V is TRBV5-1; possible D gene TRBD1, 6 bases. CDR3 length equals 14 residues. Germline values: CDR1 SGHRS, CDR2 YFSETQ. V shed 0 bases and J shed 6 bases, with 13 bases lying between them. CDR3 in amino acids: CASSLGQASGEQYF. The CDR3 coding sequence is TGCGCCAGCAGCTTGGGACAGGCCTCGGGCGAGCAGTACTTC.

This clone has only one observation. V usage is TRBV7-2 and J usage is TRBJ2-4; perhaps TRBD2 as D (5 bases). The germline CDR1 and CDR2 sequences are SGHTA and FQGNSA. The V end was cut by 3 bases, the J end by 9 bases, with 12 bases between. This CDR3 has 13 amino acids. In DNA, the CDR3 is TGTGCCAGCAGCTTGGGCCCTGAGGGCATTCAGTACTTC. Translation gives CASSLGPEGIQYF. The complete variable domain, with remaining parts taken from reference TRBV7-2 and TRBJ2-4, reads GAGVSQSPSNKVTEKGKDVELRCDPISGHTALYWYRQSLGQGLEFLIYFQGNSAPDKSGLPSDRFSAERTGGSVSTLTIQRTQQEDSAVYLCASSLGPEGIQYFGAGTRLSVL.

The chain carries TRBV5-1 and TRBJ2-1; 10 bases are shared with TRBD2. The CDR3 has 16 residues. Per germline, CDR1 SGHRS and CDR2 YFSETQ. Trimming at V came to 4 bases and at J to 4 bases, leaving 8 bases not matched to a gene. The CDR3 reads CASSQPVAGGYNEQFF. The CDR3 DNA sequence: TGCGCCAGCAGCCAACCAGTAGCGGGGGGTTACAATGAGCAGTTCTTC. The entire variable domain, with the rest obtained from reference TRBV5-1 and TRBJ2-1, is as follows: KAGVTQTPRYLIKTRGQQVTLSCSPISGHRSVSWYQQTPGQGLQFLFEYFSETQRNKGNFPGRFSGRQFSNSRSEMNVSTLELGDSALYLCASSQPVAGGYNEQFFGPGTRLTVL.

The CDR3 DNA is TGTGCCAGCAGCAAAATAGCGGGCGAGCCGTCGGAGACCCAGTACTTC. This gives the protein CASSKIAGEPSETQYF. This rearrangement joins TRBV11-2 to TRBJ2-5; 7 nucleotides line up with TRBD2. V lost 5 bases to trimming and J lost 5 bases; unmatched junction nucleotides: 14. Germline CDR1 reads SGHAT; CDR2 reads FQNNGV. The CDR3 consists of 16 residues.

This rearrangement joins TRBV19 to TRBJ1-2; D is uncertain. Germline loops: CDR1 LNHDA, CDR2 SQIVND (reference sequence). The CDR3 spans 14 residues. V was trimmed by 6 bases and J by 1 base, leaving 12 bases between them. The CDR3, as DNA: TGTGCCAGTAGCTTCGAGGGTCTTAACTATGGCTACACCTTC. This translates into CASSFEGLNYGYTF. The full variable domain, completed using reference TRBV19 and TRBJ1-2, is DGGITQSPKYLFRKEGQNVTLSCEQNLNHDAMYWYRQDPGQGLRLIYYSQIVNDFQKGDIAEGYSVSREKKESFPLTVTSAQKNPTAFYLCASSFEGLNYGYTFGSGTRLTVV.

The chain links TRBV5-1 to TRBJ2-7, with D possibly being TRBD2 (6 bases). Germline V lookup: CDR1 SGHRS, CDR2 YFSETQ. Trimming took off 0 bases at V and 1 base at J, with 17 bases between the two ends. There are 17 residues in the CDR3. The CDR3, as DNA: TGCGCCAGCAGCTTGGCATCTGGGGGGACGGTTTCCTACGAGCAGTACTTC. It specifies CASSLASGGTVSYEQYF.

The chain is built from TRBV18 and TRBJ1-3, with D hard to call. V lost 2 bases and J 4 bases, leaving 6 bases between the germline ends. CDR3 length: 13 residues. The germline gives CDR1 KGHSH, CDR2 LQKENI. CDR3 region: CASSPTKGNTIYF. CDR3 in DNA: TGTGCCAGCTCACCAACAAAGGGAAACACCATATATTTT.

This sequence joins TRBV11-2 and TRBJ1-1; the D is unclear. Germline CDR1 reads SGHAT; CDR2 reads FQNNGV. This CDR3 has 13 residues. The V end was cut by 5 bases, the J end by 3 bases, with 10 bases between. CDR3 bases: TGTGCCAGCAGCGGTCGAGGAGACACTGAAGCTTTCTTT. Encoded protein: CASSGRGDTEAFF.

This chain joins TRBV7-8 and TRBJ1-2, with TRBD1 matching 8 bases. The V gene end was trimmed by 4 bases and the J gene end by 3 bases; junction bases not matched to a gene: 13. The CDR3 consists of 17 residues. Germline V gene data show CDR1 as SGHVS and CDR2 as FQNEAQ. CDR3 in DNA: TGTGCCAGCAGCTCTAGGACAGGGAGGGGGCTTCACTATGGCTACACCTTC. It encodes CASSSRTGRGLHYGYTF.

This chain connects TRBV10-2 to TRBJ1-2; 7 nucleotides match TRBD1. V lost 3 bases, J lost 4 bases, and 11 bases stayed unmatched. Germline CDR1 and CDR2: WSHSY and SAAADI. The CDR3 is made up of 16 amino acids. The CDR3 DNA reads as TGCGCCAGCAGTGACGACAGGGAGTTCCCCCCCTATGGCTACACCTTC. Its protein is CASSDDREFPPYGYTF.

The chain couples TRBV6-4 to TRBJ2-2; D uncertain. V dropped 3 bases and J dropped 2 bases, with 7 bases sitting between them. The CDR3 spans 14 residues. Germline CDR1 reads MRHNA; CDR2 reads SNTAGT. The CDR3 nucleotides are TGTGCCAGCAGTGAGTTTCTTAACACCGGGGAGCTGTTTTTT. Amino acid sequence: CASSEFLNTGELFF.

The chain carries TRBV30 and TRBJ1-3; D gene uncertain. The CDR3 contains 13 residues. Between the trimmed V and J ends, which lost 5 bases and 0 bases, there was a span of 8 bases. CDR1 and CDR2 (germline): GTSNPN, SVGIG (reference sequence). CDR3 nucleotide sequence: TGTGCCTGGTTACTCTACTCTGGAAACACCATATATTTT. Protein: CAWLLYSGNTIYF.

The J gene is TRBJ1-6, the V gene TRBV11-1; no definite D call. Trimming took 2 bases from V and 7 from J, leaving 15 bases between them. Per the germline V gene, CDR1 is SGHAT and CDR2 is FQDESV (reference sequence). This CDR3 is 16 amino acids long. In nucleotides, the CDR3 is TGTGCCAGCAGCTTATTGTCAGGAACCCAAAATTCACCCCTCCACTTT. Residues: CASSLLSGTQNSPLHF.

The V gene is TRBV7-2, the J gene TRBJ2-5; 8 bases match TRBD2. The trim removed 3 bases at V and 4 bases at J, leaving 4 bases unmatched. Germline lookup yields CDR1 SGHTA and CDR2 FQGNSA. The CDR3 is 14 residues long. CDR3 sequence: CASSLMRGAETQYF. The CDR3 coding sequence is TGTGCCAGCAGCTTGATGCGGGGGGCAGAGACCCAGTACTTC.

This rearrangement joins TRBV11-3 to TRBJ1-6, with a weak D call TRBD1 (6 bases). With 5 bases removed from V and 5 bases from J, the gap between germline ends came to 19 bases. The CDR3 has 17 amino acids. Germline V CDR1 and CDR2: SGHNT, YENEEA. The chain's CDR3 is CASSPRWRGGDNSPLHF. In DNA, the CDR3 is TGTGCCAGCAGCCCTCGTTGGAGAGGGGGGGATAATTCACCCCTCCACTTT. Full variable domain (rest looked up from reference TRBV11-3 and TRBJ1-6): EAGVVQSPRYKIIEKKQPVAFWCNPISGHNTLYWYLQNLGQGPELLIRYENEEAVDDSQLPKDRFSAERLKGVDSTLKIQPAELGDSAVYLCASSPRWRGGDNSPLHFGNGTRLTVT.

The chain couples TRBV7-2 to TRBJ2-7, with TRBD2 matching 8 bases. After removal of 8 bases from V and 7 bases from J, the junction contained 13 bases not matched to a gene. The germline gives CDR1 SGHTA, CDR2 FQGNSA. The CDR3 totals 14 residues. The CDR3: CASGPRRGAGEQYF. The CDR3, as DNA: TGTGCCAGCGGACCACGGCGGGGGGCGGGAGAGCAGTACTTC.

This chain connects TRBV6-5 to TRBJ2-7; 11 positions match TRBD1. The CDR3 covers 15 residues. The ends lost 7 bases at V and 2 bases at J; junction bases unmatched: 7. Germline V CDR1 and CDR2: MNHEY, SVGAGI. CDR3 DNA sequence: TGTGCCAGCAACCGGGACAGGGGGATCCCCTACGAGCAGTACTTC. This gives the protein CASNRDRGIPYEQYF.

This clone was found once. The CDR3 bases are TGCGCCAGCAGCTTGGTAGGGGATAACACCGGGGAGCTGTTTTTT. It encodes CASSLVGDNTGELFF. The rearrangement joins TRBV5-1 to TRBJ2-2; a possible D gene is TRBD1 (5 bases). CDR1 and CDR2 (germline): SGHRS, YFSETQ. Deletions cut 0 bases from V and 2 bases from J, with 8 bases between. This CDR3 is built from 15 residues.